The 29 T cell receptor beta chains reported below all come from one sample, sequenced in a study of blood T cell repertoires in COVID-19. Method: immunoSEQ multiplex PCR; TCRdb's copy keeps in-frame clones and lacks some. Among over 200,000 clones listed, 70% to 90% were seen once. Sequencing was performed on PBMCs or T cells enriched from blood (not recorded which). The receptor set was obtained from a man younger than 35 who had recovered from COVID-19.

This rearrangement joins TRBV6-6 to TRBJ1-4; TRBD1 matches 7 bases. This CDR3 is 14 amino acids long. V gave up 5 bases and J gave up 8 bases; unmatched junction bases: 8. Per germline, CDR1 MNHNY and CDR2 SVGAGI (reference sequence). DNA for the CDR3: TGTGCCAGCAGTGACAGGGATCAAGAAGAAAAACTGTTTTTT. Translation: CASSDRDQEEKLFF.

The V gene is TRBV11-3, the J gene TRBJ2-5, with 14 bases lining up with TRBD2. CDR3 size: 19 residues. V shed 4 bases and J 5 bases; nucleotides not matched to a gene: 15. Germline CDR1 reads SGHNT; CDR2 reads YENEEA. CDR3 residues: CASSWDLTGLAGEGETQYF. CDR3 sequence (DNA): TGTGCCAGCAGCTGGGACCTCACGGGACTAGCGGGAGAAGGGGAGACCCAGTACTTC. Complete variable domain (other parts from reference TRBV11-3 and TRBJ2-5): EAGVVQSPRYKIIEKKQPVAFWCNPISGHNTLYWYLQNLGQGPELLIRYENEEAVDDSQLPKDRFSAERLKGVDSTLKIQPAELGDSAVYLCASSWDLTGLAGEGETQYFGPGTRLLVL.

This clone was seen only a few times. CDR3 residues: CASSHVPGSYEQYF. As DNA, the CDR3 is TGTGCCAGCAGCCACGTCCCGGGGAGCTACGAGCAGTACTTC. The rearrangement links TRBV7-6 to TRBJ2-7; the D gene is possibly TRBD2 (5 bases). Germline V gene sequence: CDR1 SGHVS, CDR2 FNYEAQ. The CDR3 spans 14 residues. Between the trimmed V and J ends, which lost 5 bases and 3 bases, there was a span of 14 bases. The complete variable domain, with remaining parts taken from reference TRBV7-6 and TRBJ2-7, reads GAGVSQSPRYKVTKRGQDVALRCDPISGHVSLYWYRQALGQGPEFLTYFNYEAQQDKSGLPNDRFSAERPEGSISTLTIQRTEQRDSAMYRCASSHVPGSYEQYFGPGTRLTVT.

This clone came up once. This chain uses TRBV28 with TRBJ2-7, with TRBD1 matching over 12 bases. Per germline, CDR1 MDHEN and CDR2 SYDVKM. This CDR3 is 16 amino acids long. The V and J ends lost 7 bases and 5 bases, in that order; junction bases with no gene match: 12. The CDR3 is CASNGPGTGGQHEQYF. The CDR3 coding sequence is TGTGCCAGCAATGGCCCGGGGACAGGGGGCCAGCACGAGCAGTACTTC.

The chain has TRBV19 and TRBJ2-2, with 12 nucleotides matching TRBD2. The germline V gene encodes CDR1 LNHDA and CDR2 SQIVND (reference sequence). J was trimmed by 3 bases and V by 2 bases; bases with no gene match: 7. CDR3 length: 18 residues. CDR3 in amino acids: CASSIRLAGAIDTGELFF. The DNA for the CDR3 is TGTGCCAGTAGTATAAGACTAGCGGGGGCGATTGACACCGGGGAGCTGTTTTTT.

CDR3 nucleotide sequence: TGTGCCAGCAGTGAGGGGGCCACCGGGGAGCTGTTTTTT. Translated, it gives CASSEGATGELFF. The gene calls are TRBV6-1 and TRBJ2-2, with D possibly matching TRBD1 (6 bases). This CDR3 spans 13 amino acids. From germline, CDR1 is MNHNS and CDR2 SASEGT. V was pared by 3 bases and J by 4 bases, with 6 bases between.

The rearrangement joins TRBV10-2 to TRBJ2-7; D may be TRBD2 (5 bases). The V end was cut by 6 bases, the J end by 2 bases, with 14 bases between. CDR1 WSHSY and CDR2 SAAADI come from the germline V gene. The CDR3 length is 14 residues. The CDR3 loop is CASSEERVTYEQYF. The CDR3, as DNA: TGCGCCAGCAGCGAAGAGAGGGTCACCTACGAGCAGTACTTC.

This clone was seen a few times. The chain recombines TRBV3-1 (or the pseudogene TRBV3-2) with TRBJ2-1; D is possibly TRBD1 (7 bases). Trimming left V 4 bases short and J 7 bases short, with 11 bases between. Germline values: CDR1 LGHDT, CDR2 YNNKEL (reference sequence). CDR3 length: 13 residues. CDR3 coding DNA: TGTGCCAGCAGCCTGACAGGGAGGAATGAGCAGTTCTTC. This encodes CASSLTGRNEQFF.

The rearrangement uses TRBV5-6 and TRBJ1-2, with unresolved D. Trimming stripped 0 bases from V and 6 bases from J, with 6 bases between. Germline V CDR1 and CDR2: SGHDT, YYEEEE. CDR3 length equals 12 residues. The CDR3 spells CASSLAGDGYTF. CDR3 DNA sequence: TGTGCCAGCAGCTTGGCCGGGGATGGCTACACCTTC.

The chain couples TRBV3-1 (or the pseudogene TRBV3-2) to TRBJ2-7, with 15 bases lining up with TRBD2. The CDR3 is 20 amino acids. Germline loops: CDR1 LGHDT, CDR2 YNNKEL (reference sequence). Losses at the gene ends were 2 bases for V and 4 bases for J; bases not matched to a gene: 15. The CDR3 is CASSQPKTGTSGRSNYEQYF. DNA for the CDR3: TGTGCCAGCAGCCAACCCAAAACCGGGACTAGCGGGAGGAGTAATTACGAGCAGTACTTC.

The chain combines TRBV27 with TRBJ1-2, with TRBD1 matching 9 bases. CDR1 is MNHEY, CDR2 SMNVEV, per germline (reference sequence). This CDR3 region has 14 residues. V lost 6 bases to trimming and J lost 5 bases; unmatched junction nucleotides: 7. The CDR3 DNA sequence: TGTGCCAGCAGGACAACAGGGGGCGCGTATGGCTACACCTTC. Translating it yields CASRTTGGAYGYTF.

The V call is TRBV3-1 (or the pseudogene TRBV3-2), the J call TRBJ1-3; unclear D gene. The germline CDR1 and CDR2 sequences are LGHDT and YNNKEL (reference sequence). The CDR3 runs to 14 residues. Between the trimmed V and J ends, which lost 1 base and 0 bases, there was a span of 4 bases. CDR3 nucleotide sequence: TGTGCCAGCAGCCAAGTCTACTCTGGAAACACCATATATTTT. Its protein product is CASSQVYSGNTIYF.

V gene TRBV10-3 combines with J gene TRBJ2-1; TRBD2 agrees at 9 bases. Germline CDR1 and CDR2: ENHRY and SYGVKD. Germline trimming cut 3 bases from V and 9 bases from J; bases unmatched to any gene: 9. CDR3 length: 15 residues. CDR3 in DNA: TGTGCCATCAGTGAATTGGGCGGGAGGGCCGGTGAGCAGTTCTTC. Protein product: CAISELGGRAGEQFF.

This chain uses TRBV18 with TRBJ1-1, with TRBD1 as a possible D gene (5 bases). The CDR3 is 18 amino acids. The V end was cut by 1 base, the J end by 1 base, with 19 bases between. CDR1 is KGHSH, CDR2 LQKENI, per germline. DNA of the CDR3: TGTGCCAGCTCACCACGGGTCGCCAGCCGACAGCCGAACACTGAAGCTTTCTTT. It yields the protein CASSPRVASRQPNTEAFF.

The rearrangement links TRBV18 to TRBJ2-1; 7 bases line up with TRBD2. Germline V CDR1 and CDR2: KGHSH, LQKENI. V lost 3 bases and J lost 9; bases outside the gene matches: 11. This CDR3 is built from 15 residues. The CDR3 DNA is TGTGCCAGCTCACCGTACGGGGAGGGGAAACGTGAGCAGTTCTTC. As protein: CASSPYGEGKREQFF. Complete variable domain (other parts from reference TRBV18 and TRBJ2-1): NAGVMQNPRHLVRRRGQEARLRCSPMKGHSHVYWYRQLPEEGLKFMVYLQKENIIDESGMPKERFSAEFPKEGPSILRIQQVVRGDSAAYFCASSPYGEGKREQFFGPGTRLTVL.

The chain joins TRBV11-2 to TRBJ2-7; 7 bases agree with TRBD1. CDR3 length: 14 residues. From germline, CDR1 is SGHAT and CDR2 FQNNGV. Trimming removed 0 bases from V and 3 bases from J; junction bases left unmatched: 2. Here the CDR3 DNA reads TGTGCCAGCAGCTTAGAGAGGGACAGCTACGAGCAGTACTTC. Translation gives CASSLERDSYEQYF.

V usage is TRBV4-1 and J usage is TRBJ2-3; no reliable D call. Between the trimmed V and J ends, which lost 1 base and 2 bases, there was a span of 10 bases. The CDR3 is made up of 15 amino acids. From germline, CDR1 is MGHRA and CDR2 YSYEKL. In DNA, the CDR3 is TGCGCCAGCAGCCAAGCAGTCGCGGACACAGATACGCAGTATTTT. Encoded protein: CASSQAVADTDTQYF.

CDR3 region: CASSIGTGGARGYTF. The CDR3, as DNA: TGTGCCAGTAGTATCGGGACAGGGGGCGCGAGGGGCTACACCTTC. The chain carries TRBV19 and TRBJ1-2; TRBD1 matches 12 bases. This CDR3 contains 15 residues. CDR1 is LNHDA and CDR2 is SQIVND in the germline V gene (reference sequence). V shed 3 bases, J shed 8 bases, and the junction held 7 bases outside the gene matches.

This chain's CDR3 is CASSEGWTGTYEQYF. CDR3 DNA sequence: TGTGCCAGCAGTGAAGGATGGACAGGGACCTACGAGCAGTACTTC. The chain has TRBV6-1 and TRBJ2-7; TRBD1 agrees at 8 bases. Trimming took 1 base from V and 2 from J; bases not matched to a gene: 4. Germline V CDR1 and CDR2: MNHNS, SASEGT. The CDR3 covers 15 residues.

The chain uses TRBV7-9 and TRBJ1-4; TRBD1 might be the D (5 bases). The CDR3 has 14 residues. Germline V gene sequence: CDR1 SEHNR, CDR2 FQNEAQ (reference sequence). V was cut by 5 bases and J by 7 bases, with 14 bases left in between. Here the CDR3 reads CASSPPGLSEKLFF. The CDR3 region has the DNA TGTGCCAGCAGCCCCCCAGGGCTGAGTGAAAAACTGTTTTTT.

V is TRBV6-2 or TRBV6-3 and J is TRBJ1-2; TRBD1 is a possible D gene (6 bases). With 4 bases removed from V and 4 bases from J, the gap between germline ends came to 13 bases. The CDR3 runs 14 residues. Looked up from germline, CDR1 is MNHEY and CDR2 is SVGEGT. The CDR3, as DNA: TGTGCCAGCAGTTCGACCACAGGGATCTATGGCTACACCTTC. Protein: CASSSTTGIYGYTF.

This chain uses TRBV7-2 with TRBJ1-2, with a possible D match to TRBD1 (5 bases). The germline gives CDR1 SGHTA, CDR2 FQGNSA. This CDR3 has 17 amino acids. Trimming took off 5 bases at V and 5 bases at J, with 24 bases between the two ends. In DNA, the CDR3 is TGTGCCAGCAGCCCAGGCGGAGGATGGGGCGCGGGGTATGGCTACACCTTC. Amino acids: CASSPGGGWGAGYGYTF.

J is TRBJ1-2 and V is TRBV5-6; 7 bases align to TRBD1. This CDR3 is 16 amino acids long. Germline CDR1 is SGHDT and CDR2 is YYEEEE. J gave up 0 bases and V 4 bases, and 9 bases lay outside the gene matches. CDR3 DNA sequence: TGTGCCAGCAGCCAATTGGACAGGCCAGCTAACTATGGCTACACCTTC. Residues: CASSQLDRPANYGYTF.

CDR3 protein: CASSVDPGNTYEQYF. The CDR3 coding sequence is TGTGCCAGCAGCGTAGATCCAGGGAATACCTACGAGCAGTACTTC. The V and J genes are TRBV9 and TRBJ2-7, with a possible D match to TRBD1 (5 bases). Trimming shortened V by 0 bases and J by 2 bases, and 12 bases separated the two germline ends. CDR3 length: 15 residues. From germline, CDR1 is SGDLS and CDR2 YYNGEE.

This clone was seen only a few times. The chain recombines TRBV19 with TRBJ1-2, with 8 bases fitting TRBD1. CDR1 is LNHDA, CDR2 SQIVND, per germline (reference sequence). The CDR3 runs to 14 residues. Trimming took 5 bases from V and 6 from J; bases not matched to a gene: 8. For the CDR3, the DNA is TGTGCCAGTAGTCGCGACAGGGGTAAAAATGGCTACACCTTC. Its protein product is CASSRDRGKNGYTF.

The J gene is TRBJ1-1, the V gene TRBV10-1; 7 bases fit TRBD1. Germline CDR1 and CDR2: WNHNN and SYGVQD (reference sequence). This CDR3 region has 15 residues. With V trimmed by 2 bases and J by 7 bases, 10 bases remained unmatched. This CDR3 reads CASSEEGALGIEAFF. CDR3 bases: TGCGCCAGCAGTGAGGAGGGGGCGCTTGGAATTGAAGCTTTCTTT.

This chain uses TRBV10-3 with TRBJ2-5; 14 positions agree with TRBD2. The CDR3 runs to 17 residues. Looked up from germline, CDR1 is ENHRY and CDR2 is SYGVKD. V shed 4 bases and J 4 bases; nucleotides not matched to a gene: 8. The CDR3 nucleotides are TGTGCCATCAGTGCTGGGACTAGCGGGAGTAAAAGAGAGACCCAGTACTTC. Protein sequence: CAISAGTSGSKRETQYF.

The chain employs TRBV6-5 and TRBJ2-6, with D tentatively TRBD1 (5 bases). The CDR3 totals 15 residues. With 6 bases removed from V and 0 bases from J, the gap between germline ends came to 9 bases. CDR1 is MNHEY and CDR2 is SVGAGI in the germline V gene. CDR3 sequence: CASSTDSSGANVLTF. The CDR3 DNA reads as TGTGCCAGCAGCACCGACAGCTCTGGGGCCAACGTCCTGACTTTC.

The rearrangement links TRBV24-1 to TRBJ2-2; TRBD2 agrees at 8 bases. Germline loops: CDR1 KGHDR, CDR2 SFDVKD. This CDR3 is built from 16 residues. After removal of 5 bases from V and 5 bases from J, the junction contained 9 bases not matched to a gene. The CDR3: CATSGPAGAPTGELFF. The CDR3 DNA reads TGTGCCACCAGTGGCCCAGCGGGGGCCCCAACCGGGGAGCTGTTTTTT.